The clone carrying this T cell receptor beta chain appeared a few times. The antigen is not known. Addition of a universal primer site occurred through template switching, and cDNA carried unique molecular identifiers. TCRdb recomputed calls from the 5' RACE reads with MiXCR, one row per CDR3 protein. This sample carries fewer than 550,000 distinct CDR3 sequences, approximately 14% of them seen once, and the ten largest clones take 0.95% to 1%. The data were taken from a study of identical twins. Study-wide findings and caveats: Within beta out-of-frame sequences, the excess sharing observed between twins was weaker. Diverse VJ usage suggested most zero-insertion clonotypes were not invariant T cells.

V lost 3 bases and J 6 bases, leaving 5 bases between the germline ends. Looked up from germline, CDR1 is LGHDT and CDR2 is YNNKEL (reference sequence). There are 12 residues in the CDR3. The data also belong to a second study, concerning yellow fever vaccine responses in identical twins.

This clonotype originated in a woman under 30 in good health. This rearrangement joins TRBV3-1 to TRBJ2-2; no definite D call. Sample: CD4+ T cells sorted from blood. Here the CDR3 DNA reads TGTGCCAGCAGCCACGCCGCCGGGGAGCTGTTTTTT. This gives the protein CASSHAAGELFF. Variable domain in full (rest from reference TRBV3-1 and TRBJ2-2): DTAVSQTPKYLVTQMGNDKSIKCEQNLGHDTMYWYKQDSKKFLKIMFSYNNKELIINETVPNRFSPKSPDKAHLNLHINSLELGDSAVYFCASSHAAGELFFGEGSRLTVL.